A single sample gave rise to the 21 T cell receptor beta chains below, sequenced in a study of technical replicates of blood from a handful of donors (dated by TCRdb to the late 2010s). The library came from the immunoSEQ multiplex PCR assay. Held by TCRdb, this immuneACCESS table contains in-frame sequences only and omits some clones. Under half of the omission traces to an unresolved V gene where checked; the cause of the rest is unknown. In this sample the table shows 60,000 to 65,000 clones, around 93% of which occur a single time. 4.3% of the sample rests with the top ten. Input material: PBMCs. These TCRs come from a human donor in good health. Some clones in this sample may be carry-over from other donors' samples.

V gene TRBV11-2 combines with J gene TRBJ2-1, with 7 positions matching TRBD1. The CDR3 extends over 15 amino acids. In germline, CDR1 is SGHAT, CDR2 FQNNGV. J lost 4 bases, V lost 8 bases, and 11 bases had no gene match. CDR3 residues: CASGGQTKIYNEQFF. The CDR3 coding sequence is TGTGCCAGCGGGGGACAGACAAAAATTTACAATGAGCAGTTCTTC.

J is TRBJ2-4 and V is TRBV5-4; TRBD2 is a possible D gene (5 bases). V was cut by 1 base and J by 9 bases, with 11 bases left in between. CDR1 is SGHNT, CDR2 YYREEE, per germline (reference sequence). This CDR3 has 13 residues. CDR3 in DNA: TGTGCCAGCAGCTTGCAGGCTGAGGGCATTCAGTACTTC. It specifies CASSLQAEGIQYF.

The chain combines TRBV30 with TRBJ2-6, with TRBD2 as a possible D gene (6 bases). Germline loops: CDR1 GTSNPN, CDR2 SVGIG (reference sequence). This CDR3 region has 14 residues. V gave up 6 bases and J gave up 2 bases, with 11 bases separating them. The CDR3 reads CACGTLPGANVLTF. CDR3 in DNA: TGTGCCTGTGGGACTTTACCTGGGGCCAACGTCCTGACTTTC.

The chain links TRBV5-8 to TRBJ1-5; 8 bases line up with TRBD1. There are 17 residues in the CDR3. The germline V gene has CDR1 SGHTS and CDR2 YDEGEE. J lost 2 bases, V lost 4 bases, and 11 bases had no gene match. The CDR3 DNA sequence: TGTGCCAGCAGCCACCTTACGACAGGGGACGGCAATCAGCCCCAGCATTTT. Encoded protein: CASSHLTTGDGNQPQHF.

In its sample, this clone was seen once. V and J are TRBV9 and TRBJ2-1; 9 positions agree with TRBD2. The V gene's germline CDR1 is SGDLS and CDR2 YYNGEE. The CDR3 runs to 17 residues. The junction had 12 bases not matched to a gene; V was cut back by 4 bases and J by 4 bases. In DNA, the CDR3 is TGTGCCAGCAGCAAAACCGCCTCCAGCGGGGGGTACAATGAGCAGTTCTTC. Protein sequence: CASSKTASSGGYNEQFF.

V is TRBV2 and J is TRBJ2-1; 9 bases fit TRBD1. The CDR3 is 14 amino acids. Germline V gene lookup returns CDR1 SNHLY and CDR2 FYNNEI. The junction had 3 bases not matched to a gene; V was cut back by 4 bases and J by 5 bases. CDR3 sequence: CASSGQGGNNEQFF. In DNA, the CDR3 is TGTGCCAGCAGTGGACAGGGGGGCAACAATGAGCAGTTCTTC.

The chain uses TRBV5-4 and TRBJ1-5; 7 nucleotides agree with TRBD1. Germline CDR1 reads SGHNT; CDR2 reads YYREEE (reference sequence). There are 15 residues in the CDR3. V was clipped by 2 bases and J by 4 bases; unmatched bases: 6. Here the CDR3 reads CASSFGGQTNQPQHF. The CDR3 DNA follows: TGTGCCAGCAGCTTCGGGGGACAGACTAATCAGCCCCAGCATTTT.

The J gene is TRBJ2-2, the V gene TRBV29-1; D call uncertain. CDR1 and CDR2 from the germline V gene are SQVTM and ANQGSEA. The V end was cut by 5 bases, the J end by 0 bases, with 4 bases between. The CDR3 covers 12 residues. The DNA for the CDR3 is TGCAGCGTTCTCCCGAACACCGGGGAGCTGTTTTTT. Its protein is CSVLPNTGELFF.

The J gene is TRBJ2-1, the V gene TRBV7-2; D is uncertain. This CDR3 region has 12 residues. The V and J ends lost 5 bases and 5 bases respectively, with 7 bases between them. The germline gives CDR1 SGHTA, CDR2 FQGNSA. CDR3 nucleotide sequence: TGTGCCAGCAGCCAGGTCCACAATGAGCAGTTCTTC. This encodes CASSQVHNEQFF.

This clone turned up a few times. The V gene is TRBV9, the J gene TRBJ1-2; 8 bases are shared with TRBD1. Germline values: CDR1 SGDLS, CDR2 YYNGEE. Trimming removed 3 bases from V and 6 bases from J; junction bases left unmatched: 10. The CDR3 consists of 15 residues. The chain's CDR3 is CASSATRDRSNGYTF. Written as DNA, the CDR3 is TGTGCCAGCAGCGCGACCAGGGACAGGTCGAATGGCTACACCTTC. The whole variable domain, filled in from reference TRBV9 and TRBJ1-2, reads DSGVTQTPKHLITATGQRVTLRCSPRSGDLSVYWYQQSLDQGLQFLIQYYNGEERAKGNILERFSAQQFPDLHSELNLSSLELGDSALYFCASSATRDRSNGYTFGSGTRLTVV.

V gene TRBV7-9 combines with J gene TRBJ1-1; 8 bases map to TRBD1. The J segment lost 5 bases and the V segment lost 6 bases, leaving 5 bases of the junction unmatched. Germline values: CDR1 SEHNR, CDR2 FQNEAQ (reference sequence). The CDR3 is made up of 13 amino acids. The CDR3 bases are TGTGCCAGCAGTCCTACAGGGGGGACTGAAGCTTTCTTT. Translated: CASSPTGGTEAFF.

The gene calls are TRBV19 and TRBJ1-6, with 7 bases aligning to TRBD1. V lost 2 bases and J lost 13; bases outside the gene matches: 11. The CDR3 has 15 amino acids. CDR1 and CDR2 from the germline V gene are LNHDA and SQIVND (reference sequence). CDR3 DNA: TGTGCCAGTAGTATAAGGGCAGGGGGAGCACGGCCCCTCCACTTT. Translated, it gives CASSIRAGGARPLHF.

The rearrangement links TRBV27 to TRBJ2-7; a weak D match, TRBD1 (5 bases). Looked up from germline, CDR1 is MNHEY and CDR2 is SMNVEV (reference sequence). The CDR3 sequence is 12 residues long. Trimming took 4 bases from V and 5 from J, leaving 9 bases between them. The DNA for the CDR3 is TGTGCCAGCAGTTCCGACAGTCACGAGCAGTACTTC. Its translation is CASSSDSHEQYF.

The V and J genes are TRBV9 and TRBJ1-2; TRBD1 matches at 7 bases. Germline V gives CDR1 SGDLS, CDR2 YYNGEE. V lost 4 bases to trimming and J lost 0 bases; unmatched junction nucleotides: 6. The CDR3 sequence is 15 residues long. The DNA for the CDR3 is TGTGCCAGCAGCATAAACAGGGGATCTAACTATGGCTACACCTTC. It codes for CASSINRGSNYGYTF.

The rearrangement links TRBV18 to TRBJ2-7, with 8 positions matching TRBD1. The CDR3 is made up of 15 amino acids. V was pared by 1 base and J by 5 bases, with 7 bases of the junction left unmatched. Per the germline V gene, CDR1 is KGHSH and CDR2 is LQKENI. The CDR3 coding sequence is TGTGCCAGCTCACCACAGGCAGGGGGCATGGACGAGCAGTACTTC. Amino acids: CASSPQAGGMDEQYF.

The CDR3, as DNA: TGTGCCTGGAGTCCACAGGGACAGACCGGGGAGCTGTTTTTT. As protein: CAWSPQGQTGELFF. J is TRBJ2-2 and V is TRBV30, with 7 positions matching TRBD1. V was pared by 2 bases and J by 5 bases, with 5 bases of the junction left unmatched. CDR3 length: 14 amino acids. Germline lookup yields CDR1 GTSNPN and CDR2 SVGIG (reference sequence). Variable domain in full (rest from reference TRBV30 and TRBJ2-2): SQTIHQWPATLVQPVGSPLSLECTVEGTSNPNLYWYRQAAGRGLQLLFYSVGIGQISSEVPQNLSASRPQDRQFILSSKKLLLSDSGFYLCAWSPQGQTGELFFGEGSRLTVL.

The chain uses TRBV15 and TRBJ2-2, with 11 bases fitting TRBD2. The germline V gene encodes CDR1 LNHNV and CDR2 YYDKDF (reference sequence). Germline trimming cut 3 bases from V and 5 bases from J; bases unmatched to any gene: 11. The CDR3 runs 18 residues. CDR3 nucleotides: TGTGCCACCAGCAGCGGTCCCCGACTAGCGGGGAATACCGGGGAGCTGTTTTTT. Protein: CATSSGPRLAGNTGELFF.

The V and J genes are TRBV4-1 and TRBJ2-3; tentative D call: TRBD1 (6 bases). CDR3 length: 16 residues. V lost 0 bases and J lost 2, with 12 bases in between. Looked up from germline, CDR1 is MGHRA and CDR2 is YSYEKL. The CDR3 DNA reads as TGCGCCAGCAGCCAAGATCGAGGACAGACCACAGATACGCAGTATTTT. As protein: CASSQDRGQTTDTQYF.

The CDR3 DNA sequence: TGTGCCAGTAGTATCCTCTGGGCGGATACGCAGTATTTT. It encodes CASSILWADTQYF. The rearrangement uses TRBV19 and TRBJ2-3; D unresolved. Trimming removed 3 bases from V and 6 bases from J, with 10 bases in between. Germline lookup yields CDR1 LNHDA and CDR2 SQIVND (reference sequence). The CDR3 is made up of 13 amino acids.

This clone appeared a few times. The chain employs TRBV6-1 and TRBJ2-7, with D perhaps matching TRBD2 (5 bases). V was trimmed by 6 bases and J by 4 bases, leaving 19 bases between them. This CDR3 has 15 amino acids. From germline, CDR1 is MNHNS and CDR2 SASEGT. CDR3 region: CASRVGAGGFYEQYF. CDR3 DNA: TGTGCCAGCAGGGTGGGAGCAGGAGGATTTTACGAGCAGTACTTC.

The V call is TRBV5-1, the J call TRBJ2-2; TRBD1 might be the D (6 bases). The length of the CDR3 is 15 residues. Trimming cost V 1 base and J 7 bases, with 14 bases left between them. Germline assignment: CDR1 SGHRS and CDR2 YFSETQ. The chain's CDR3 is CASSLWGRGDGELFF. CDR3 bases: TGCGCCAGCAGCTTGTGGGGCAGGGGAGACGGGGAGCTGTTTTTT. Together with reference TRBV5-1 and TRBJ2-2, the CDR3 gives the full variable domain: KAGVTQTPRYLIKTRGQQVTLSCSPISGHRSVSWYQQTPGQGLQFLFEYFSETQRNKGNFPGRFSGRQFSNSRSEMNVSTLELGDSALYLCASSLWGRGDGELFFGEGSRLTVL.